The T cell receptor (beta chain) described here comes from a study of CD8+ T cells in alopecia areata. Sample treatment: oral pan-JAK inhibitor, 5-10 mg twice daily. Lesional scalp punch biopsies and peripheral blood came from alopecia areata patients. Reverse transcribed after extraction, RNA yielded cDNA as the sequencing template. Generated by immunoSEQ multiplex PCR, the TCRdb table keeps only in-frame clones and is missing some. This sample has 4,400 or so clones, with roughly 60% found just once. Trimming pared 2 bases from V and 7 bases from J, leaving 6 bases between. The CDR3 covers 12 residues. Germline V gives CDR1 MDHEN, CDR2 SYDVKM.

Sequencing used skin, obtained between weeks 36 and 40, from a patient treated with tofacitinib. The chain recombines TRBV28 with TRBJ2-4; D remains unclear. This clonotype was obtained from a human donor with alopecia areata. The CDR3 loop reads CASSLVLNIQYF. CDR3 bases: TGTGCCAGCAGTTTAGTTCTGAACATTCAGTACTTC.